These 7 T cell receptor beta chains originate from one sample sequenced in a study of blood T cell repertoires in COVID-19. Measured with immunoSEQ multiplex PCR; TCRdb has only the in-frame clones, and not every one. The sample lists fewer than 200,000 clones; around 83% were seen once. Source material: peripheral blood. These receptors all come from a woman aged 55-69 years with COVID-19, enrolled during active disease.

The table lists this clone with a count of one. The J gene is TRBJ1-3, the V gene TRBV19; D possibly corresponds to TRBD1 (6 bases). The CDR3 has 13 residues. CDR1 and CDR2 (germline): LNHDA, SQIVND (reference sequence). Trimming removed 10 bases from V and 0 bases from J, with 10 bases in between. CDR3: CATGQFSGNTIYF. As DNA, the CDR3 is TGTGCCACTGGACAGTTCTCTGGAAACACCATATATTTT.

This chain connects TRBV30 to TRBJ1-2, with D perhaps TRBD1 (6 bases). The CDR3 totals 13 residues. V dropped 3 bases and J dropped 0 bases, with 8 bases sitting between them. Looked up from germline, CDR1 is GTSNPN and CDR2 is SVGIG (reference sequence). The CDR3 bases are TGTGCCTGGAGGGACAGAGCTAACTATGGCTACACCTTC. Amino acid sequence: CAWRDRANYGYTF.

The count of this clone is one. The chain has TRBV29-1 and TRBJ1-6; 8 nucleotides match TRBD1. The CDR3 spans 15 residues. Germline CDR1 is SQVTM and CDR2 is ANQGSEA. V lost 6 bases, J lost 0 bases, and 4 bases stayed unmatched. The CDR3 coding sequence is TGCAGCGTCCGACAGGGGAGCTCCTATAATTCACCCCTCCACTTT. Its translation is CSVRQGSSYNSPLHF.

The chain couples TRBV3-1 (or the pseudogene TRBV3-2) to TRBJ2-7; a weak D match, TRBD2 (6 bases). The CDR3 totals 15 residues. The germline CDR1 and CDR2 sequences are LGHDT and YNNKEL (reference sequence). Between the trimmed V and J ends, which lost 6 bases and 0 bases, there was a span of 15 bases. The CDR3 loop is CASSGGGTLSYEQYF. CDR3 nucleotides: TGTGCCAGCAGTGGTGGGGGGACTCTCTCCTACGAGCAGTACTTC.

CDR3 residues: CASSQEGSGVGTQYF. The CDR3 nucleotides are TGCGCCAGCAGCCAAGAAGGGTCGGGGGTAGGCACGCAGTATTTT. The chain recombines TRBV4-1 with TRBJ2-3, with D possibly being TRBD2 (6 bases). Trimming stripped 0 bases from V and 9 bases from J, with 16 bases between. Germline lookup yields CDR1 MGHRA and CDR2 YSYEKL. The length of the CDR3 is 15 residues.

This chain joins TRBV7-9 and TRBJ2-7, with D perhaps matching TRBD2 (6 bases). The CDR3 is made up of 14 amino acids. CDR1 is SEHNR and CDR2 is FQNEAQ in the germline V gene (reference sequence). Trimming took off 4 bases at V and 7 bases at J, with 17 bases between the two ends. The DNA for the CDR3 is TGTGCCAGCAGCTCAGGGTCGACCAGCGGGGAGCAGTACTTC. It specifies CASSSGSTSGEQYF.

The V gene is TRBV29-1, the J gene TRBJ1-1, with TRBD1 matching over 11 bases. J gave up 1 base and V 5 bases, and 12 bases lay outside the gene matches. This CDR3 is built from 17 residues. Germline-derived CDR1 and CDR2 are SQVTM and ANQGSEA. The CDR3 region has the DNA TGCAGCGTTCAAGGACAGGGGGCGATTTTTGAGAACACTGAAGCTTTCTTT. Translating it yields CSVQGQGAIFENTEAFF.